These 3 T cell receptor beta chains originate from one sample sequenced in a study of beta chain features in type 1 diabetes. The study reverse transcribed the entire isolated RNA, so it sequenced expressed TCRB transcripts. Here immunoSEQ multiplex PCR was the method, and the copy in TCRdb shows in-frame clones only, minus some. The table lists roughly 240,000 clones, around 68% of them singletons. The source material was naive CD4+ T cells from blood. The receptors were gathered from a man aged 30-40 years in good health.

This clone was recorded once. V is TRBV30 and J is TRBJ2-7; tentatively, D is TRBD1 or TRBD2 (7 bases each). Deletions cut 2 bases from V and 2 bases from J, with 19 bases between. The length of the CDR3 is 16 residues. The germline CDR1 and CDR2 sequences are GTSNPN and SVGIG (reference sequence). CDR3 coding DNA: TGTGCCTGGAGTTTTAGGGGGCAGGGAGGGCCCTACGAGCAGTACTTC. The encoded protein is CAWSFRGQGGPYEQYF.

This clone was detected only a few times. The chain combines TRBV30 with TRBJ2-6; D unresolved. Germline V CDR1 and CDR2: GTSNPN, SVGIG (reference sequence). The CDR3 is 14 amino acids. Trimming took 3 bases from V and 4 from J, leaving 10 bases between them. CDR3 nucleotide sequence: TGTGCCTGGAGCCCCCCTCCGGGGGCCAACGTCCTGACTTTC. This encodes CAWSPPPGANVLTF.

This chain links TRBV19 with TRBJ1-2, with 7 bases fitting TRBD1. V lost 4 bases, J lost 6 bases, and 11 bases stayed unmatched. This CDR3 region has 15 residues. CDR1 LNHDA and CDR2 SQIVND come from the germline V gene (reference sequence). The CDR3 bases are TGTGCCAGTAGTACCCAACGGACAGGATCTCATGGCTACACCTTC. Translated, it gives CASSTQRTGSHGYTF. The entire variable domain, with the rest obtained from reference TRBV19 and TRBJ1-2, is as follows: DGGITQSPKYLFRKEGQNVTLSCEQNLNHDAMYWYRQDPGQGLRLIYYSQIVNDFQKGDIAEGYSVSREKKESFPLTVTSAQKNPTAFYLCASSTQRTGSHGYTFGSGTRLTVV.